This entry lists 15 T cell receptor beta chains sequenced from one sample in a study of cytomegalovirus exposure and HLA in healthy donors listed by TCRdb under 2017. Preparation of the library involved the immunoSEQ multiplex PCR assay. A mixture of 60 forward primers for TCR Vbeta segments and 13 reverse primers for TCR Jbeta segments was used in the multiplex PCR. The clones in this table, taken by TCRdb from immuneACCESS, are in-frame only. Not every clone is retained; where verified, under half of the shortfall comes from an unresolved V gene, and the cause of the rest is unknown. The sample data list around 97,000 clones, and roughly 77% of these were observed just once. The ten largest clones take up about a tenth of the sample. Sequencing was done on a sample of PBMCs. These TCRs come from a young woman in good health and CMV-seropositive.

The V call is TRBV9, the J call TRBJ2-3; 11 positions match TRBD2. CDR3 length: 15 residues. Per the germline V gene, CDR1 is SGDLS and CDR2 is YYNGEE. V trimming: 4 bases; J trimming: 5 bases; junction bases outside the gene matches: 6. The CDR3 nucleotides are TGTGCCAGCAGCTATAGCGGGAGGGCCAAAGATACGCAGTATTTT. Translated, it gives CASSYSGRAKDTQYF.

This rearrangement joins TRBV28 to TRBJ1-1; D might be TRBD1 (6 bases). The germline V and J ends were trimmed by 2 bases and 5 bases, with 6 bases remaining between them. The CDR3 is 12 amino acids. Germline assignment: CDR1 MDHEN and CDR2 SYDVKM. CDR3 region: CASSLQGTEAFF. Here the CDR3 DNA reads TGTGCCAGCAGTTTACAGGGGACTGAAGCTTTCTTT.

In regard to this clone: Other DNA variants within this sample encode the same CDR3. The chain joins TRBV2 to TRBJ2-1; 8 nucleotides match TRBD2. The CDR3 extends over 16 amino acids. J gave up 0 bases and V 5 bases, and 6 bases lay outside the gene matches. The V gene's germline CDR1 is SNHLY and CDR2 FYNNEI. This CDR3 reads CASSPLAGSSYNEQFF. The CDR3 DNA is TGTGCCAGCAGTCCTTTAGCGGGGAGCTCCTACAATGAGCAGTTCTTC.

V is TRBV10-3 and J is TRBJ2-5; 8 bases are a match to TRBD1. The junction had 7 bases not matched to a gene; V was cut back by 6 bases and J by 4 bases. Germline V gives CDR1 ENHRY, CDR2 SYGVKD. CDR3 length: 14 amino acids. The CDR3 is CAIREGTGSETQYF. CDR3 DNA: TGTGCCATCAGGGAAGGGACAGGTTCAGAGACCCAGTACTTC.

The chain carries TRBV5-1 and TRBJ2-7; TRBD1 might be the D (6 bases). Germline loops: CDR1 SGHRS, CDR2 YFSETQ. Trimming took 7 bases from V and 3 from J, leaving 14 bases between them. This CDR3 spans 13 amino acids. CDR3 residues: CASANQGGYEQYF. CDR3 coding DNA: TGCGCCAGCGCTAACCAAGGGGGCTACGAGCAGTACTTC.

The chain employs TRBV9 and TRBJ2-5; 11 positions match TRBD2. The DNA end is a closer match to TRBJ2-7, so the J assignment may be wrong. The CDR3 consists of 16 residues. Germline assignment: CDR1 SGDLS and CDR2 YYNGEE. The CDR3 reads CASSAGWTSGFNEQYF. In DNA form, the CDR3 reads TGTGCCAGCAGCGCGGGGTGGACTAGCGGGTTTAACGAGCAGTACTTC.

J is TRBJ1-2 and V is TRBV6-5; 10 nucleotides match TRBD1. The trim removed 10 bases at V and 7 bases at J, leaving 9 bases unmatched. This CDR3 contains 13 residues. Looked up from germline, CDR1 is MNHEY and CDR2 is SVGAGI. Here the CDR3 DNA reads TGTGCCACCCTTCCGGGACAGGGGTCTGGCTACACCTTC. Protein product: CATLPGQGSGYTF.

The gene calls are TRBV5-1 and TRBJ2-1; 8 bases match TRBD2. Trimming at V came to 1 base and at J to 0 bases, leaving 0 bases not matched to a gene. The CDR3 is 15 amino acids. CDR1 is SGHRS and CDR2 is YFSETQ in the germline V gene. The CDR3 region has the DNA TGCGCCAGCAGCTTGAGCGGGAGCTCCTACAATGAGCAGTTCTTC. Its translation is CASSLSGSSYNEQFF. Complete variable domain (other parts from reference TRBV5-1 and TRBJ2-1): KAGVTQTPRYLIKTRGQQVTLSCSPISGHRSVSWYQQTPGQGLQFLFEYFSETQRNKGNFPGRFSGRQFSNSRSEMNVSTLELGDSALYLCASSLSGSSYNEQFFGPGTRLTVL.

The chain is built from TRBV5-1 and TRBJ2-1, with D maybe TRBD2 (5 bases). The length of the CDR3 is 13 residues. The germline CDR1 and CDR2 sequences are SGHRS and YFSETQ. V was cut by 3 bases and J by 5 bases, with 9 bases left in between. The CDR3 loop reads CASSSDFDNEQFF. DNA for the CDR3: TGCGCCAGCAGCTCGGACTTCGACAATGAGCAGTTCTTC.

J is TRBJ1-1 and V is TRBV6-6; D perhaps matches TRBD1 (6 bases). Germline CDR1 is MNHNY and CDR2 is SVGAGI (reference sequence). The CDR3 is 14 residues long. The ends were cut back, 5 bases at V and 0 bases at J, with 10 bases in the middle. The CDR3 sequence is CASSEGQVNTEAFF. CDR3 bases: TGTGCCAGCAGTGAGGGACAAGTGAACACTGAAGCTTTCTTT.

The chain carries TRBV27 and TRBJ2-3; D gene unclear. CDR3 size: 11 residues. Trimming took off 10 bases at V and 5 bases at J, with 10 bases between the two ends. Germline V CDR1 and CDR2: MNHEY, SMNVEV (reference sequence). The chain's CDR3 is CATRRIDTQYF. The CDR3 nucleotides read TGTGCCACCCGCAGGATAGATACGCAGTATTTT.

This clone has only a few counts. The chain joins TRBV29-1 to TRBJ2-5; the D gene is possibly TRBD1 (5 bases). Trimming took off 4 bases at V and 3 bases at J, with 9 bases between the two ends. CDR1 SQVTM and CDR2 ANQGSEA come from the germline V gene. The CDR3 is made up of 12 amino acids. CDR3 amino acids: CSVVSREETQYF. DNA of the CDR3: TGCAGCGTTGTTAGCAGGGAAGAGACCCAGTACTTC.

The chain is built from TRBV6-1 and TRBJ1-4; TRBD1 agrees at 7 bases. Trimming cost V 6 bases and J 8 bases; bases outside gene matches: 6. The V gene's germline CDR1 is MNHNS and CDR2 SASEGT. This CDR3 spans 13 amino acids. CDR3 loop: CASRVKGGEKLFF. DNA of the CDR3: TGTGCCAGCAGAGTGAAAGGGGGCGAAAAACTGTTTTTT.

The chain employs TRBV5-1 and TRBJ2-1; tentatively, D is TRBD2 (5 bases). V was trimmed by 5 bases and J by 8 bases, leaving 17 bases between them. This CDR3 has 14 residues. The germline gives CDR1 SGHRS, CDR2 YFSETQ. The CDR3 region has the DNA TGCGCCAGCAGGACGAGTGGAGGTGGCGATGAGCAGTTCTTC. Amino acid sequence: CASRTSGGGDEQFF.

The gene calls are TRBV15 and TRBJ2-3, with D perhaps matching TRBD2 (6 bases). Germline CDR1 LNHNV, CDR2 YYDKDF (reference sequence). V was shortened by 0 bases and J by 5 bases, with 21 bases between the two germline ends. The CDR3 runs 18 residues. In DNA, the CDR3 is TGTGCCACCAGCAGAGAGGGAACGGGGCCGGGAGTTATAGATACGCAGTATTTT. Residues: CATSREGTGPGVIDTQYF.